Listed below are T cell receptor beta chains from one sample, sequenced in a study of regulatory T cells in long-lasting Graves disease. Via MiXCR, TCRdb re-called the multiplex PCR reads, giving one row per CDR3 protein. The top ten clones hold 7.8% of a sample with about 430,000 distinct CDR3 sequences, 15% of them seen once. These data were also reused for a study on T cells in Graves' hyperthyroidism and ophthalmopathy.

The sequenced sample was peripheral blood mononuclear cells (PBMCs), obtained at new diagnosis, from a patient treated with antithyroid drugs. The source is a woman aged 35 to 49 with Graves disease. CDR3s include the opening cysteine and the closing phenylalanine or tryptophan. The D gene is left open where the match is weak. Part of the rows lack a size; the others show once, few, many or a class for expanded clones.

d_gene	j_gene	v_gene	abundance	CDR3aa	CDR3nt
.	TRBJ2-2	TRBV11-1	many	CASSLGRTDTGELFF	TGTGCCAGCAGCTTAGGTCGTACGGACACCGGGGAGCTGTTTTTT
.	TRBJ2-3	TRBV11-3	many	CASSHRDILTDTQYF	TGTGCCAGCAGCCACCGGGACATTTTAACAGATACGCAGTATTTT
TRBD1	TRBJ1-1	TRBV29-1	.	CSVEGQVLTEAFF	TGCAGCGTTGAGGGACAGGTACTCACTGAAGCTTTCTTT
.	TRBJ2-7	TRBV20-1	.	CSARGGGVLYEQYF	TGCAGTGCTAGAGGTGGGGGCGTCCTCTACGAGCAGTACTTC
.	TRBJ1-1	TRBV12-3/TRBV12-4	many	CASNNGGPWAFF	TGTGCCAGCAATAATGGGGGCCCATGGGCTTTCTTT
TRBD1	TRBJ2-2	TRBV7-2	many	CASSLSFGTVNTGELFF	TGTGCCAGCAGCTTAAGTTTTGGGACAGTAAACACCGGGGAGCTGTTTTTT
TRBD2	TRBJ2-7	TRBV7-8	few	CASSPSRGGSSGIYEQYF	TGTGCCAGCAGCCCTAGTCGGGGGGGGTCTAGCGGGATCTACGAGCAGTACTTC
.	TRBJ1-6	TRBV9	few	CASSVEGGGNSPLHF	TGTGCCAGCAGCGTAGAAGGGGGAGGTAATTCACCCCTCCACTTT
.	TRBJ1-3	TRBV6-6	many	CASSYSIGGRLGNTIYF	TGTGCCAGCAGTTACTCGATCGGGGGGCGTCTTGGAAACACCATATATTTT
.	TRBJ2-5	TRBV4-1	few	CASSHGGKETQYF	TGCGCCAGCAGCCACGGGGGTAAAGAGACCCAGTACTTC
.	TRBJ1-6	TRBV2	many	CASSAGASNSPLHF	TGTGCCAGCAGTGCAGGGGCTAGTAATTCACCCCTCCACTTT
TRBD2	TRBJ2-3	TRBV20-1	many	CSAPGLADTDTQYF	TGCAGTGCTCCGGGACTAGCGGACACAGATACGCAGTATTTT
.	TRBJ2-7	TRBV28	many	CASSVPYEQYF	TGTGCCAGCAGTGTCCCCTACGAGCAGTACTTC
.	TRBJ2-2	TRBV5-1	once	CASSLAQGTVYKTGELFF	TGCGCCAGCAGCTTGGCCCAGGGCACAGTGTACAAAACCGGGGAGCTGTTTTTT
.	TRBJ2-7	TRBV6-5	.	CASSYRTLSPAYEQYF	TGTGCCAGCAGTTACCGGACTTTATCGCCAGCCTACGAGCAGTACTTC
.	TRBJ1-3	TRBV18	.	CASSPEQTGNTIYF	TGTGCCAGCTCACCGGAGCAAACTGGAAACACCATATATTTT
.	TRBJ2-7	TRBV10-1	many	CASSDSGTESYEQYF	TGCGCCAGCAGTGACTCCGGGACGGAGTCCTACGAGCAGTACTTC
.	TRBJ2-7	TRBV19	few	CASSIEARGIYEQYF	TGTGCCAGTAGTATAGAGGCCCGTGGGATCTACGAGCAGTACTTC
.	TRBJ2-5	TRBV5-1	many	CASKADKETQYF	TGCGCCAGCAAGGCAGATAAAGAGACCCAGTACTTC
.	TRBJ2-1	TRBV7-9	few	CASSPVEGFNEQFF	TGTGCCAGCAGCCCAGTTGAGGGGTTCAATGAGCAGTTCTTC
TRBD2	TRBJ2-5	TRBV10-3	many	CAIGTSGSRETQYF	TGTGCCATCGGGACTAGCGGGAGTCGAGAGACCCAGTACTTC
TRBD1	TRBJ2-7	TRBV3-1	few	CASSQEFRDRDYYEQYF	TGTGCCAGCAGCCAAGAGTTCCGGGACAGGGACTACTACGAGCAGTACTTC
.	TRBJ2-7	TRBV6-1	many	CASSQRGQGNDYEQYF	TGTGCCAGCAGTCAAAGAGGCCAAGGGAACGACTACGAGCAGTACTTC
TRBD1	TRBJ2-7	TRBV7-8	many	CASSRQGGYEQYF	TGTGCCAGCAGCCGACAGGGCGGCTACGAGCAGTACTTC
TRBD1	TRBJ1-5	TRBV6-1	.	CASTQQGRDNQPQHF	TGTGCCAGCACCCAACAGGGGCGAGACAATCAGCCCCAGCATTTT
.	TRBJ1-6	TRBV28	many	CASSLESYNSPLHF	TGTGCCAGCAGTTTAGAATCCTATAATTCACCCCTCCACTTT
TRBD1	TRBJ1-2	TRBV19	.	CASSPTGSYVGYTF	TGTGCCAGTAGCCCGACAGGGAGCTATGTCGGCTACACCTTC
.	TRBJ2-7	TRBV2	many	CASTEWTGIYEQYF	TGTGCCAGCACTGAGTGGACGGGGATATACGAGCAGTACTTC
.	TRBJ1-2	TRBV11-2	.	CASSLEQGYGYGYTF	TGTGCCAGCAGCTTAGAGCAGGGCTATGGCTATGGCTACACCTTC
TRBD1	TRBJ2-2	TRBV6-1	.	CASQSVRGSTGELFF	TGTGCCAGCCAATCAGTCAGGGGGAGCACCGGGGAGCTGTTTTTT
.	TRBJ2-7	TRBV28	.	CASSSRLERGYEQYF	TGTGCCAGCAGTTCGCGACTAGAGAGAGGGTACGAGCAGTACTTC
.	TRBJ1-5	TRBV27	many	CASSLPESSNQPQHF	TGTGCCAGCAGTTTACCAGAGTCTAGCAATCAGCCCCAGCATTTT
.	TRBJ2-1	TRBV7-8	many	CASSLVIGYSSSYNEQFF	TGTGCCAGCAGCTTAGTAATTGGCTATTCGAGCTCCTACAATGAGCAGTTCTTC
.	TRBJ2-7	TRBV30	many	CAYISGYEQYF	TGTGCCTATATAAGTGGGTACGAGCAGTACTTC
TRBD2	TRBJ2-5	TRBV5-6	few	CASSRTGVAGATETQYF	TGTGCCAGCAGCCGAACCGGGGTAGCGGGAGCTACAGAGACCCAGTACTTC
TRBD1	TRBJ2-4	TRBV28	.	CASSSGTELAKNIQYF	TGTGCCAGCAGTTCGGGGACAGAACTAGCCAAAAACATTCAGTACTTC
.	TRBJ2-7	TRBV10-2	.	CASSIYRGHEQYF	TGCGCCAGCAGCATTTACCGGGGGCACGAGCAGTACTTC
TRBD1	TRBJ2-2	TRBV24-1	.	CATSGQGTGELFF	TGTGCCACCAGTGGACAGGGAACCGGGGAGCTGTTTTTT
TRBD1	TRBJ1-5	TRBV19	few	CASSGQGTSQPQHF	TGTGCCAGTAGCGGACAGGGGACAAGTCAGCCCCAGCATTTT
.	TRBJ2-7	TRBV18	.	CASSPMRTDYEQYF	TGTGCCAGCTCACCAATGAGGACAGACTACGAGCAGTACTTC
.	TRBJ1-2	TRBV12-3/TRBV12-4	many	CASSFGAGVGYTF	TGTGCCAGCAGTTTCGGGGCAGGGGTTGGCTACACCTTC